The 26 T cell receptor beta chains below were found in one sample sequenced in a study of T-cell reconstitution after alpha-beta-depleted transplantation in children. Unique molecular identifiers were used to barcode this TCRbeta library. TCRdb re-derived calls from the PCR reads in MiXCR, one entry per CDR3 protein. In the table there are approximately 240,000 distinct CDR3 sequences, approximately 11% of which are singletons. The specimen was PBMCs, collected before TCRalphabeta/CD19-depleted stem cell transplant. These TCRs come from a child younger than two with acute myeloid leukemia, due to receive a stem cell transplant.

The table lists this clonotype with many counts. The chain links TRBV28 to TRBJ1-5; 9 positions agree with TRBD1. The CDR3 totals 17 residues. Germline lookup yields CDR1 MDHEN and CDR2 SYDVKM. Trimming took 6 bases from V and 6 from J; bases not matched to a gene: 15. The CDR3: CASRNPLTGGMGQPQHF. The CDR3 nucleotides are TGTGCCAGCAGAAACCCCCTGACAGGGGGTATGGGTCAGCCCCAGCATTTT.

V gene TRBV5-1 combines with J gene TRBJ1-1; D gene unclear. Germline-derived CDR1 and CDR2 are SGHRS and YFSETQ. The CDR3 length is 15 residues. The V end was cut by 3 bases, the J end by 3 bases, with 15 bases between. CDR3 loop: CASSSFQSRDTEAFF. The CDR3 nucleotides are TGCGCCAGCAGCTCCTTCCAGTCGAGGGACACTGAAGCTTTCTTT.

This clonotype showed up many times. The genes are TRBV9 and TRBJ2-5; 9 bases agree with TRBD2. The junction had 4 bases not matched to a gene; V was cut back by 0 bases and J by 1 base. The CDR3 consists of 16 residues. Germline V gives CDR1 SGDLS, CDR2 YYNGEE. CDR3 coding DNA: TGTGCCAGCAGCGTAGGTAGCGGGGGCTTCCAAGAGACCCAGTACTTC. It codes for CASSVGSGGFQETQYF.

This clonotype was observed many times. The rearrangement links TRBV14 to TRBJ2-1; 7 nucleotides line up with TRBD1. This CDR3 is built from 18 residues. The germline V gene has CDR1 SGHDN and CDR2 FVKESK. V dropped 2 bases and J dropped 0; count of bases not matched to a gene: 10. The CDR3 coding sequence is TGTGCCAGCAGCCAACACTACAGGGGATTAAGCTCCTACAATGAGCAGTTCTTC. It codes for CASSQHYRGLSSYNEQFF. The full variable domain, in which reference TRBV14 and TRBJ2-1 provide the parts outside the CDR3, is EAGVTQFPSHSVIEKGQTVTLRCDPISGHDNLYWYRRVMGKEIKFLLHFVKESKQDESGMPNNRFLAERTGGTYSTLKVQPAELEDSGVYFCASSQHYRGLSSYNEQFFGPGTRLTVL.

This clonotype was picked up many times. This chain connects TRBV5-6 to TRBJ1-1, with a weak D call TRBD1 (5 bases). V was clipped by 5 bases and J by 6 bases, with 26 bases between them. Germline CDR1 reads SGHDT; CDR2 reads YYEEEE. The CDR3 is 17 residues long. The CDR3 reads CASRRGHAGITNAEAFF. The CDR3 coding sequence is TGTGCCAGCAGACGAGGACATGCGGGAATTACAAACGCTGAAGCTTTCTTT.

This clonotype was counted many times. The chain has TRBV6-2 or TRBV6-3 and TRBJ2-1; TRBD2 is a possible D gene (6 bases). Trimming left V 6 bases short and J 3 bases short, with 9 bases between. The CDR3 consists of 13 residues. Germline lookup yields CDR1 MNHEY and CDR2 SVGEGT. The CDR3, as DNA: TGTGCCAGCAGACAGGACTACTACAATGAGCAGTTCTTC. Residues: CASRQDYYNEQFF.

This clonotype came up many times. The V and J genes are TRBV7-2 and TRBJ1-2; no reliable D call. V lost 2 bases, J lost 3 bases, and 7 bases lay in between. The CDR3 totals 13 residues. CDR1 is SGHTA and CDR2 is FQGNSA in the germline V gene. The CDR3 sequence: CASSLNQHYGYTF. As DNA, the CDR3 is TGTGCCAGCAGCTTAAACCAGCACTATGGCTACACCTTC.

This clonotype was counted ten times or more. V is TRBV2 and J is TRBJ2-3, with TRBD2 matching over 8 bases. The CDR3 is 15 amino acids. V dropped 6 bases and J dropped 4; count of bases not matched to a gene: 9. In germline, CDR1 is SNHLY, CDR2 FYNNEI. In DNA form, the CDR3 reads TGTGCCAGCAGCAAGCGGGAGATTGTATCAGATACGCAGTATTTT. This encodes CASSKREIVSDTQYF.

Many counts were recorded for this clonotype. The chain uses TRBV6-1 and TRBJ2-3; 9 bases are a match to TRBD2. Germline V gene sequence: CDR1 MNHNS, CDR2 SASEGT. This CDR3 region has 15 residues. V lost 6 bases, J lost 4 bases, and 8 bases stayed unmatched. As DNA, the CDR3 is TGTGCCAGCAGCCCACTAGCGGGCGAAGCAGATACGCAGTATTTT. It yields the protein CASSPLAGEADTQYF.

This clonotype was seen at least ten times. The chain recombines TRBV28 with TRBJ2-6, with TRBD1 identical over 10 bases. The V segment lost 5 bases and the J segment 1 base; nucleotides outside the gene matches: 5. CDR3 length: 17 amino acids. Germline lookup yields CDR1 MDHEN and CDR2 SYDVKM. Here the CDR3 reads CASSTTGGASGANVLTF. The CDR3 DNA sequence: TGTGCCAGCAGTACGACAGGGGGCGCATCTGGGGCCAACGTCCTGACTTTC.

This clonotype has at least ten counts. The CDR3 sequence is CASSPFRGDTEAFF. In nucleotides, the CDR3 is TGTGCCAGCAGCCCCTTCCGTGGGGACACTGAAGCTTTCTTT. V and J are TRBV7-2 and TRBJ1-1; D is unclear. In germline, CDR1 is SGHTA, CDR2 FQGNSA. Trimming took 5 bases from V and 3 from J, leaving 13 bases between them. CDR3 length equals 14 residues. Supplemented by reference TRBV7-2 and TRBJ1-1, the full variable domain reads GAGVSQSPSNKVTEKGKDVELRCDPISGHTALYWYRQSLGQGLEFLIYFQGNSAPDKSGLPSDRFSAERTGGSVSTLTIQRTQQEDSAVYLCASSPFRGDTEAFFGQGTRLTVV.

This clonotype was found many times. The V gene is TRBV12-3 or TRBV12-4, the J gene TRBJ2-1; 12 nucleotides match TRBD2. This CDR3 is built from 13 residues. The V and J ends lost 6 bases and 12 bases, in that order; junction bases with no gene match: 6. This chain's CDR3 is CASSSSGRAGQFF. The CDR3 DNA reads TGTGCCAGCAGCTCTAGCGGGAGGGCAGGGCAGTTCTTC.

This clonotype was recorded at least ten times. In DNA form, the CDR3 reads TGCGCCAGCAGTCCCCGACTGGGGCAGTTCTTC. Translating it yields CASSPRLGQFF. The genes are TRBV10-2 and TRBJ2-1; D gene unclear. Between the trimmed V and J ends, which lost 5 bases and 12 bases, there was a span of 11 bases. CDR1 and CDR2 (germline): WSHSY, SAAADI. The CDR3 has 11 residues.

There are many counts of this clonotype. The V call is TRBV19, the J call TRBJ2-7; a possible D gene is TRBD2 (6 bases). This CDR3 has 13 amino acids. From germline, CDR1 is LNHDA and CDR2 SQIVND (reference sequence). Deletions cut 3 bases from V and 4 bases from J, with 10 bases between. CDR3 region: CASSIGRRYEQYF. The CDR3 DNA sequence: TGTGCCAGTAGTATCGGGAGACGTTACGAGCAGTACTTC. Supplemented by reference TRBV19 and TRBJ2-7, the full variable domain reads DGGITQSPKYLFRKEGQNVTLSCEQNLNHDAMYWYRQDPGQGLRLIYYSQIVNDFQKGDIAEGYSVSREKKESFPLTVTSAQKNPTAFYLCASSIGRRYEQYFGPGTRLTVT.

This clonotype appeared many times. V is TRBV7-2 and J is TRBJ1-1; possibly TRBD1 for D (5 bases). The CDR3 is made up of 15 amino acids. V shed 1 base and J shed 6 bases, with 15 bases lying between them. Per germline, CDR1 SGHTA and CDR2 FQGNSA. The chain's CDR3 is CASSLVGGGESEAFF. The CDR3 DNA is TGTGCCAGCAGCTTAGTGGGGGGGGGAGAGTCTGAAGCTTTCTTT. The full variable domain, completed using reference TRBV7-2 and TRBJ1-1, is GAGVSQSPSNKVTEKGKDVELRCDPISGHTALYWYRQSLGQGLEFLIYFQGNSAPDKSGLPSDRFSAERTGGSVSTLTIQRTQQEDSAVYLCASSLVGGGESEAFFGQGTRLTVV.

Note on this clonotype: With a much larger clone just one base away, this may be a read error. J is TRBJ2-3 and V is TRBV12-3 or TRBV12-4; 7 nucleotides line up with TRBD2. V was clipped by 3 bases and J by 1 base; unmatched bases: 4. The CDR3 is 15 amino acids. CDR3 bases: TGTGCCAGCAGTTTTGGAAGCGGGGGCACAGATACGCAGTATTTT. Encoded protein: CASSFGSGGTDTQYF.

This clonotype has just a few counts. The chain uses TRBV2 and TRBJ2-7; 8 positions agree with TRBD1. The CDR3 is made up of 15 amino acids. Germline trimming cut 2 bases from V and 3 bases from J; bases unmatched to any gene: 6. The V gene's germline CDR1 is SNHLY and CDR2 FYNNEI. CDR3 in DNA: TGTGCCAGCAGTGAACGACAGGGGAGGCTCTACGAGCAGTACTTC. Protein sequence: CASSERQGRLYEQYF.

In this sample, this clonotype turned up a few times. This chain connects TRBV5-4 to TRBJ2-1; the D call may be TRBD1 or TRBD2 (6 bases each). V was pared by 1 base and J by 3 bases, with 14 bases between. This CDR3 spans 16 amino acids. Germline CDR1 and CDR2: SGHNT and YYREEE (reference sequence). This chain's CDR3 is CASSLRGAVFYNEQFF. The DNA for the CDR3 is TGTGCCAGCAGCTTGAGGGGGGCAGTATTCTACAATGAGCAGTTCTTC.

This clonotype was detected ten times or more. The chain carries TRBV5-1 and TRBJ2-1; possibly TRBD2 for D (6 bases). The CDR3 has 16 amino acids. V lost 0 bases and J lost 2, with 12 bases in between. CDR1 and CDR2 (germline): SGHRS, YFSETQ. Written as DNA, the CDR3 is TGCGCCAGCAGCTTGGTGGGGGGAGCCCCCTACAATGAGCAGTTCTTC. Translation gives CASSLVGGAPYNEQFF. Using reference TRBV5-1 and TRBJ2-1 for the parts outside the CDR3, the full variable domain is KAGVTQTPRYLIKTRGQQVTLSCSPISGHRSVSWYQQTPGQGLQFLFEYFSETQRNKGNFPGRFSGRQFSNSRSEMNVSTLELGDSALYLCASSLVGGAPYNEQFFGPGTRLTVL.

Written as DNA, the CDR3 is TGTGCCAGCAGTTCGCCGGGACTGTCTTCCTACGAGCAGTACTTC. This gives the protein CASSSPGLSSYEQYF. This sequence joins TRBV7-2 and TRBJ2-7; the D gene is possibly TRBD2 (6 bases). Trimming shortened V by 6 bases and J by 1 base, and 16 bases separated the two germline ends. The CDR3 sequence is 15 residues long. Germline CDR1 and CDR2: SGHTA and FQGNSA.

This clonotype was found many times. This sequence joins TRBV5-1 and TRBJ1-2; TRBD1 might be the D (5 bases). V lost 2 bases and J 1 base, leaving 6 bases between the germline ends. Germline V CDR1 and CDR2: SGHRS, YFSETQ. This CDR3 is 13 amino acids long. As DNA, the CDR3 is TGCGCCAGCAGCTTTGGGGGTAACTATGGCTACACCTTC. Residues: CASSFGGNYGYTF.

This clonotype was picked up many times. V gene TRBV7-2 combines with J gene TRBJ1-6; TRBD1 agrees at 9 bases. Germline V CDR1 and CDR2: SGHTA, FQGNSA. The CDR3 length is 16 residues. V lost 4 bases to trimming and J lost 9 bases; unmatched junction nucleotides: 10. The CDR3 DNA reads TGTGCCAGCAGCTGGCGCCTGGGACAGGGAGGTTCACCCCTCCACTTT. This gives the protein CASSWRLGQGGSPLHF.

This clonotype has more than one count but fewer than ten. V usage is TRBV5-1 and J usage is TRBJ2-3, with 9 bases aligning to TRBD1. From germline, CDR1 is SGHRS and CDR2 YFSETQ. CDR3 length: 14 residues. V was clipped by 4 bases and J by 6 bases; unmatched bases: 6. CDR3 DNA sequence: TGCGCCAGCAGCCCAACGACAGGGGGGGATACGCAGTATTTT. This translates into CASSPTTGGDTQYF. Based on the CDR3 plus reference TRBV5-1 and TRBJ2-3, the full variable domain is KAGVTQTPRYLIKTRGQQVTLSCSPISGHRSVSWYQQTPGQGLQFLFEYFSETQRNKGNFPGRFSGRQFSNSRSEMNVSTLELGDSALYLCASSPTTGGDTQYFGPGTRLTVL.

This clonotype was recorded many times. This chain uses TRBV20-1 with TRBJ2-2, with D perhaps matching TRBD2 (6 bases). With 2 bases removed from V and 0 bases from J, the gap between germline ends came to 7 bases. From germline, CDR1 is DFQATT and CDR2 SNEGSKA (reference sequence). CDR3 length equals 14 residues. The CDR3 spells CSARLATNTGELFF. The CDR3 DNA reads TGCAGTGCTAGACTAGCGACGAACACCGGGGAGCTGTTTTTT.

This clonotype was counted ten times or more. The chain carries TRBV5-5 and TRBJ2-5; D is ambiguous. This CDR3 has 12 residues. Germline CDR1 and CDR2: SGHKS and YYEKEE (reference sequence). The V end lost 5 bases, the J end lost 2 bases, and 7 bases lay between the germline ends. The CDR3: CASSWQQETQYF. The CDR3 bases are TGTGCCAGCAGTTGGCAGCAAGAGACCCAGTACTTC. Using reference TRBV5-5 and TRBJ2-5 for the parts outside the CDR3, the full variable domain is DAGVTQSPTHLIKTRGQQVTLRCSPISGHKSVSWYQQVLGQGPQFIFQYYEKEERGRGNFPDRFSARQFPNYSSELNVNALLLGDSALYLCASSWQQETQYFGPGTRLLVL.

This clonotype was counted ten times or more. V and J are TRBV29-1 and TRBJ2-7, with D hard to call. CDR3 size: 11 residues. The germline V gene encodes CDR1 SQVTM and CDR2 ANQGSEA. The CDR3 nucleotides read TGCAGTGTTTTTCTCTCCTACGAGCAGTACTTC. This encodes CSVFLSYEQYF.